This T cell receptor beta chain was documented in a study of cytomegalovirus exposure and HLA in healthy donors. Overall study results and limits: Testing in vitro showed a few CMV-associated chains specific for CMV antigens. DRB1 had the most TCR associations and HLA-C the fewest, a later analysis found, with rates varying by HLA locus.

Of note for this clone: Its antigen is currently unknown.

Not recorded for this donor was the CMV serostatus. 13 Jbeta primers and 60 Vbeta primers were used for the PCR. Clones were sequenced by immunoSEQ multiplex PCR, and TCRdb holds only the in-frame ones, with some missing. The table records around 150,000 clones, approximately 61% of them present only once. Germline V CDR1 and CDR2: SGHTA, FQGTGA. This CDR3 spans 16 amino acids. V dropped 5 bases and J dropped 5; count of bases not matched to a gene: 11. The receptor's source is a human donor in good health. The sequenced sample consisted of PBMCs. The V gene is TRBV7-3, the J gene TRBJ2-1; 8 nucleotides line up with TRBD2. CDR3 in amino acids: CASSEFSSGLNNEQFF. The CDR3 DNA reads TGTGCCAGCAGCGAATTCTCTAGCGGGCTAAACAATGAGCAGTTCTTC.